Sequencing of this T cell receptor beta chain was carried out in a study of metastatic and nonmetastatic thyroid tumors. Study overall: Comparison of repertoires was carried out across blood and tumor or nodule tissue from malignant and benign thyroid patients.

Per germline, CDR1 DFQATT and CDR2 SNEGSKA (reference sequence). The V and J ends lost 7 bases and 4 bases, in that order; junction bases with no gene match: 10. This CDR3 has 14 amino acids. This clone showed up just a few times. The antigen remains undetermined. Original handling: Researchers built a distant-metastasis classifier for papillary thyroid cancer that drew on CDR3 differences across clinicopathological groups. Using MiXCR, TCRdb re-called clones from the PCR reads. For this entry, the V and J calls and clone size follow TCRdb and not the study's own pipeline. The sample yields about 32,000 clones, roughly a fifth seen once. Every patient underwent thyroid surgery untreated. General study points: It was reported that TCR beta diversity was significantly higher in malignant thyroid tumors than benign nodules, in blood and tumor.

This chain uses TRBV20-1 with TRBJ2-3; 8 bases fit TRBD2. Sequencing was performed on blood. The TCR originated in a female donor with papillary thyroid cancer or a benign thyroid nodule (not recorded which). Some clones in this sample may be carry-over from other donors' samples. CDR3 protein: CSVSGLEGSDTQYF. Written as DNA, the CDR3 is TGCAGTGTCTCGGGACTAGAGGGTTCAGATACGCAGTATTTT.